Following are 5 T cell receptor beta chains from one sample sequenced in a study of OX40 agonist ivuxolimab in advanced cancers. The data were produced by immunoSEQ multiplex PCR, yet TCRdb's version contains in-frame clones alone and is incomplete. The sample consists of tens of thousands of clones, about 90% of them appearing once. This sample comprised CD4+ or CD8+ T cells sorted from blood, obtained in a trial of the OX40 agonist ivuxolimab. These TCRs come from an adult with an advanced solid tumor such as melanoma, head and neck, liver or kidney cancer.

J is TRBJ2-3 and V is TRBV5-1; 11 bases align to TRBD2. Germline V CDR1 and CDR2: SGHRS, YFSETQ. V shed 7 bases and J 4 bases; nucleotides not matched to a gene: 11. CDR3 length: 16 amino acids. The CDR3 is CASAPLAGGMSDTQYF. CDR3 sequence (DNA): TGCGCCAGCGCCCCCCTAGCGGGGGGTATGTCAGATACGCAGTATTTT.

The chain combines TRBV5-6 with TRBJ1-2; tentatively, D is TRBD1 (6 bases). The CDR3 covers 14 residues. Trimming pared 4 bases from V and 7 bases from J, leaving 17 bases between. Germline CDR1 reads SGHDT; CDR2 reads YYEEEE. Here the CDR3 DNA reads TGTGCCAGCAGCAGCGGACAGTGGGAAGGTGGCTACACCTTC. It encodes CASSSGQWEGGYTF.

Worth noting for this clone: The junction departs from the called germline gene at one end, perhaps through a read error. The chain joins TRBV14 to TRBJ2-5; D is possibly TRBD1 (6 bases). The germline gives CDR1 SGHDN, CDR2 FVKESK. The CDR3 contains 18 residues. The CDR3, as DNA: TGTGCCAGCAGCCAAACGCCGAATGACAGGCTCTTCCAAGGGACCCAGTACTTC. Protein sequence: CASSQTPNDRLFQGTQYF.

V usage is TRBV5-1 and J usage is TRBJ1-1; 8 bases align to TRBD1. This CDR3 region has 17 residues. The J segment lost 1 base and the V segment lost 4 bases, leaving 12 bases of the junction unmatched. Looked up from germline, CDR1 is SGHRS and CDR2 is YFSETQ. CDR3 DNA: TGCGCCAGCAGCCGCTTGAACCTGGGACAGGAGAACACTGAAGCTTTCTTT. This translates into CASSRLNLGQENTEAFF.

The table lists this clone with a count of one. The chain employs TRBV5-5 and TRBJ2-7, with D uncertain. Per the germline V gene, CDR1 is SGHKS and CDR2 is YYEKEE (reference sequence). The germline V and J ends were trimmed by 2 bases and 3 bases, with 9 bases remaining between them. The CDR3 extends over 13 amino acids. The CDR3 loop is CASSLERVYEQYF. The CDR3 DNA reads TGTGCCAGCAGCTTAGAACGGGTCTACGAGCAGTACTTC.